Included here is one TCR beta chain sequence, with context. Its binding antigen is unknown. No much larger clone is present one base from it, and per-base qualities are unavailable. The data originate from a study of OX40 agonist ivuxolimab in advanced cancers. As for the study more broadly: Ivuxolimab, which targeted the costimulatory receptor OX40 (CD134), was an agonistic, fully human IgG2 monoclonal antibody. Intravenous ivuxolimab was administered to patients every 2 weeks at six dose levels: 0.01, 0.1, 0.3, 1.5, 3 and 10 mg/kg. Among the roughly 50 dose-escalation patients, approximately 20 had hepatocellular carcinoma, around 15 melanoma, 9 renal cell carcinoma and 9 head and neck cancer. In the dose-escalation cohort, 75% to 90% of patients were male, and the mean age was 60 years with a range of roughly 20 to 79. Prior anti-PD-1, anti-PD-L1 or anti-CTLA-4 therapy was permitted, and checkpoint inhibitors had been received by roughly two fifths of dose-escalation patients. Three dose-escalation patients achieved partial responses, one with hepatocellular carcinoma and two with cutaneous melanoma. The purpose of peripheral TCRbeta sequencing was to test whether ivuxolimab changed TCR sequence diversity and led to clonal T-cell expansion. The paper reports the monotherapy dose-escalation portion (N of about 52 patients) of the phase I ivuxolimab trial. The paper as a whole reports these results and caveats: Low levels of normalized T-cell clonal expansion were also seen in some patients who did not respond. After ivuxolimab, CD8+ T cells had more expanded clones than CD4+ T cells on average. The antigen specificity of the clonally expanded peripheral T cells was not determined. At doses of 0.1 to 3.0 mg/kg, clonal expansion of both CD4+ and CD8+ blood T cells was observed from baseline to week 6. Partial responders in the 0.1-3.0 mg/kg groups had among the lowest normalized peripheral clonal expansion, especially among CD8+ T cells.

CDR3 length: 12 amino acids, cysteine to phenylalanine. The retained sequence is limited to the CDR3, 36 bases, with the frame set at the first base. As encoded in the germline V gene, CDR1 is SGHTA while CDR2 is FQGNSA. V sheds 0 bases and J sheds 7 bases, leaving 7 bases between their ends. The trial excluded patients who had a history of autoimmune disease or were on systemic immunosuppression. In every dose cohort, peripheral blood was drawn for TCR sequencing at baseline, cycle 4 day 1, and cycle 7 day 1. The samples were taken from a phase I, first-in-human, multicenter, open-label dose-escalation trial of ivuxolimab. Adults with locally advanced or metastatic melanoma, renal cell carcinoma, hepatocellular carcinoma or head and neck squamous cell carcinoma were enrolled in the trial. Before TCR sequencing, CD4+ T cells and CD8+ T cells were sorted from peripheral blood as separate populations.

For sequencing of the TCRbeta CDR3 region, genomic DNA was extracted from the sorted cells. The immunoSEQ Assay was used to sequence the TCRbeta CDR3 regions. TCRdb obtained this table from immuneACCESS and retained in-frame rearrangements with V and J assigned. These tables miss some clones; where compared with another copy, unresolved V genes account for less than half of the shortfall, and the remainder is unexplained. The sample table records 100,000 or so clones; roughly 90% of these occur just once. The ten largest account for roughly 0.64% of the sample. Sequencing used CD4+ or CD8+ T cells sorted from blood, obtained in a trial of the OX40 agonist ivuxolimab. In this chain, TRBV7-2 is recombined with TRBJ2-7; a weak D assignment points to TRBD1 (5 bases agree). This clonotype was obtained from an adult with an advanced solid tumor such as melanoma, head and neck, liver or kidney cancer. The nucleotides are TGTGCCAGCAGCTTAGCGAGACAGGAGCAGTACTTC. This translates into CASSLARQEQYF.